This T cell receptor (beta chain) originates from a study of T cell repertoires in cytomegalovirus infection. Study details: The public TCR beta signatures pointed to both CMV infection and matching HLA type.

V was pared by 1 base and J by 5 bases, with 12 bases between. The CDR3 is 14 residues long. The germline V gene has CDR1 DFQATT and CDR2 SNEGSKA (reference sequence). Findings and caveats of the study: HLA-C-restricted CMV clonotypes gave the most frequent clonotype in two of eight donors. Cumulated frequencies of public TCR beta families served to identify carriers of CMV plus the relevant HLA.

Each CDR3 protein is one row after TCRdb ran MiXCR on the reads. The repertoire holds 360,000 or so distinct CDR3 sequences, just under 35% seen once, with roughly 12% in the top ten. A remark on this clonotype: What it recognizes is unknown.

The clonotype originates from a human donor in good health (CMV status not recorded). Some clones in this sample may be carry-over from other donors' samples. The chain couples TRBV20-1 to TRBJ2-1; D possibly uses TRBD1 or TRBD2 (5 bases each). Source: cultured PBMCs, taken from culture after CMV antigen stimulation. The CDR3 bases are TGCAGTGCTAGAGTGAGGGGAATCCACAATGAGCAGTTCTTC. Protein product: CSARVRGIHNEQFF.